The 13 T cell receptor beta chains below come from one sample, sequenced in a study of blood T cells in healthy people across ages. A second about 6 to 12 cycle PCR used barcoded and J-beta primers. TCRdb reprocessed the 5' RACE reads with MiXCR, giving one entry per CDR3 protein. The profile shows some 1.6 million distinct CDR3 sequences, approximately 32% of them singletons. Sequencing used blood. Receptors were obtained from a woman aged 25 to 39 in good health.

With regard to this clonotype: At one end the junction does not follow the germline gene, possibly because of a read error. CDR3 loop: CANSLGLSETQYF. DNA for the CDR3: TGTGCCAACAGTTTGGGCCTTTCGGAGACCCAGTACTTC. This chain connects TRBV6-6 to TRBJ2-7, with no clear D. The assigned J gene may be wrong: the sequence end matches TRBJ2-5 better. Germline V gives CDR1 MNHNY, CDR2 SVGAGI (reference sequence). The CDR3 runs 13 residues.

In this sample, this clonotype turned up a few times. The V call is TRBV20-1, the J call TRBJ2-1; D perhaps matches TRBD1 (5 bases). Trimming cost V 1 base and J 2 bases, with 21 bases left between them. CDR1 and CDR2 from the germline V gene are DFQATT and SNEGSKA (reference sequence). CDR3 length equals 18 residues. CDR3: CSARAFTRQGLPYNEQFF. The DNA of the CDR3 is TGCAGTGCTAGAGCTTTCACTCGCCAGGGCCTCCCCTACAATGAGCAGTTCTTC.

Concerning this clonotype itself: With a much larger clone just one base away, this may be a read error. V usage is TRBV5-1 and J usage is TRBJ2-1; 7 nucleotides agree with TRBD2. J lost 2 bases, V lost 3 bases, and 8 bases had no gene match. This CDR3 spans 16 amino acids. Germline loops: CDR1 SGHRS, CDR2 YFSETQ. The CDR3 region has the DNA TGCGCCAGCAGCTCCACGGGCGGGGGAGCCTACAATGAGCAGTTCTTC. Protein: CASSSTGGGAYNEQFF. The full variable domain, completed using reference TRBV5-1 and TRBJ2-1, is KAGVTQTPRYLIKTRGQQVTLSCSPISGHRSVSWYQQTPGQGLQFLFEYFSETQRNKGNFPGRFSGRQFSNSRSEMNVSTLELGDSALYLCASSSTGGGAYNEQFFGPGTRLTVL.

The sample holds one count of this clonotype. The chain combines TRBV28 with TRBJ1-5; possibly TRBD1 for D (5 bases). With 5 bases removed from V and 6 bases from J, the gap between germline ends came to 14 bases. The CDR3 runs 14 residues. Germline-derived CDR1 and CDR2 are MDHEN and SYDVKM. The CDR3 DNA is TGTGCCAGCAGTGCCCGGGACGCTTTTCAGCCCCAGCATTTT. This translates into CASSARDAFQPQHF. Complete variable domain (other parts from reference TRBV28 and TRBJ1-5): DVKVTQSSRYLVKRTGEKVFLECVQDMDHENMFWYRQDPGLGLRLIYFSYDVKMKEKGDIPEGYSVSREKKERFSLILESASTNQTSMYLCASSARDAFQPQHFGDGTRLSIL.

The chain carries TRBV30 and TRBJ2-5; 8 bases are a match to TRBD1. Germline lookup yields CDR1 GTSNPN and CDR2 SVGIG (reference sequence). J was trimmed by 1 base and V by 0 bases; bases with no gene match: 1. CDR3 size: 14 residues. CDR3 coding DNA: TGTGCCTGGAGTGTACAGGGGGGCCAAGAGACCCAGTACTTC. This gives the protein CAWSVQGGQETQYF.

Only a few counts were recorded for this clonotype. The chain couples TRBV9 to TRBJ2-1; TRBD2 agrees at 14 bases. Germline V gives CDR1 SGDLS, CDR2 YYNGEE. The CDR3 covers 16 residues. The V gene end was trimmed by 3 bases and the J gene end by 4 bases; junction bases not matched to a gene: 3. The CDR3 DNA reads TGTGCCAGCAGCGGACTAGCGGGAGGGCCGTACAATGAGCAGTTCTTC. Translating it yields CASSGLAGGPYNEQFF.

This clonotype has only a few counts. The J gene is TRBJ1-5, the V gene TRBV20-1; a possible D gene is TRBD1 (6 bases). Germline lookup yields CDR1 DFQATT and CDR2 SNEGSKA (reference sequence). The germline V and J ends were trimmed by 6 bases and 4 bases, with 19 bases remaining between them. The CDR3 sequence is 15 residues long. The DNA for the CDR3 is TGCAGTGCCCTGGCTACCCGGGGGACAAATCAGCCCCAGCATTTT. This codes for CSALATRGTNQPQHF.

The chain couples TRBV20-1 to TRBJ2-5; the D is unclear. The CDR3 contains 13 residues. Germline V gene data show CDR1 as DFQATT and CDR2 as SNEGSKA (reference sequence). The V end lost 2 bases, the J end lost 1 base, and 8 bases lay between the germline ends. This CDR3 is CSARSTAQETQYF. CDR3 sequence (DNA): TGCAGTGCTAGAAGTACGGCCCAAGAGACCCAGTACTTC.

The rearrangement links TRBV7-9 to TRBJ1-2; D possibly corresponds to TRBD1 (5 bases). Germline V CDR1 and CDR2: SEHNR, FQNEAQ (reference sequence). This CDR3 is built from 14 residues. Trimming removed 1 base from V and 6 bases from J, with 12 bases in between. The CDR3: CASSLDGTPHGYTF. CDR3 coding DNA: TGTGCCAGCAGCTTAGACGGGACCCCACATGGCTACACCTTC.

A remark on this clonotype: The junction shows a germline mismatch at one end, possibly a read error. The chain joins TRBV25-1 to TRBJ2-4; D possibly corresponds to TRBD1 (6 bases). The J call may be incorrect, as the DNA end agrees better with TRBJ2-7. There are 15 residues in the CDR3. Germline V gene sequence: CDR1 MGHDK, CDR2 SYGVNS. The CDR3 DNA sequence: TGTGCCAGAAGTGAAGGGGGTGCAGGCACCTACGAGCAGTACTTC. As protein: CARSEGGAGTYEQYF.

CDR3 sequence (DNA): TGCAGTGCGGACAGGCTCTATAGCAATCAGCCCCAGCATTTT. Amino acid sequence: CSADRLYSNQPQHF. The chain is built from TRBV20-1 and TRBJ1-5, with TRBD1 matching over 7 bases. Germline CDR1 and CDR2: DFQATT and SNEGSKA (reference sequence). CDR3 size: 14 residues. V trimming: 6 bases; J trimming: 0 bases; junction bases outside the gene matches: 5.

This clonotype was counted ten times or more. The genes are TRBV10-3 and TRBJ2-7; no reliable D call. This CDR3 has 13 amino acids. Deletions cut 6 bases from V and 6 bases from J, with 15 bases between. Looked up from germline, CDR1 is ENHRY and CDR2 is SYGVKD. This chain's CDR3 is CAIRESIGAEQYF. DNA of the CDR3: TGTGCCATCAGGGAGAGCATAGGCGCCGAGCAGTACTTC.

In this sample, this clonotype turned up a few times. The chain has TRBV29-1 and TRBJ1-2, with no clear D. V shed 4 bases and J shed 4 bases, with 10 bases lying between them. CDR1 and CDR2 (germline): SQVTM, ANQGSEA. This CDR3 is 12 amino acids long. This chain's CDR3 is CSVGATGYGYTF. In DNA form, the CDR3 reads TGCAGCGTTGGAGCCACGGGCTATGGCTACACCTTC.